Detailed here is one T cell receptor (beta chain). The sample originates from a study of blood T cell repertoires in COVID-19. Study-level information: PBMCs, B-cell-depleted T cells, or T cells provided the cDNA or gDNA that made up the material.

The V end lost 2 bases, the J end lost 7 bases, and 19 bases lay between the germline ends. Germline V lookup: CDR1 SGHRS, CDR2 YFSETQ. CDR3 length: 16 amino acids. Study processing details: Reference gene primer amplification in the assay estimated nucleated cell counts. Clones were read by immunoSEQ multiplex PCR, and TCRdb kept only the in-frame ones, dropping some. Clone size and the V and J calls come from that table; the DNA yielded D and trimming. Found here are about 200,000 clones, over 80% of them singletons; the top ten hold under 4%. Living in 24 US areas, the participants were between roughly 18 and 89 years of age. In the 2 weeks before study entry, exposed participants met a COVID-19 case, which was PCR-confirmed or clinician-diagnosed.

The J gene is TRBJ2-1, the V gene TRBV5-1; a weak D match, TRBD1 (6 bases). The sequenced sample consisted of PBMCs or T cells enriched from blood (not recorded which). The sequence was obtained from a woman in her 30s who had been exposed to COVID-19. The CDR3 DNA sequence: TGCGCCAGCAGCTTCACCCCACTTGACAGGACTAATGAGCAGTTCTTC. This gives the protein CASSFTPLDRTNEQFF.